This entry is about one T cell receptor beta chain. Antigen specificity is unknown. The CDR3 length is 14 residues. Germline CDR1 reads MDHEN; CDR2 reads SYDVKM. V was cut by 2 bases and J by 3 bases, with 10 bases left in between. This entry is derived from a study of shared clonotypes between healthy human individuals. About the study: Aged between 18 and 49, the donors were two women and a few men. A donor's plate count was three for CD4 naive and three for CD4 memory; CD8 naive had two and CD8 memory one. General study results and limits: Genetic and exposure-history diversity was limited by the few donors. With several donors compared, roughly 4.9% of naive CD4 clonotypes were shared.

Assay: immunoSEQ multiplex PCR; the TCRdb copy retains only in-frame clones and omits some. The repertoire holds about a million clones, with 60% to 80% as singletons. This TCR derives from a man younger than 35 in good health. V usage is TRBV28 and J usage is TRBJ2-5; D not resolved. Sequencing was done on a sample of memory CD4+ T cells sorted from blood. Sample subset: CD45RA-negative fraction. The CDR3 DNA is TGTGCCAGCAGTTTAGGAACACATAAAGAGACCCAGTACTTC. This gives the protein CASSLGTHKETQYF.